The clone carrying this T cell receptor (beta chain) was found a few times. Its antigen is not identified. TCRdb used MiXCR to reprocess the reads, holding one entry per CDR3 protein. Of over 250,000 distinct CDR3 sequences listed, approximately 22% are singletons. This sample is drawn from a study of T cell repertoires in cytomegalovirus infection. The source of this sequence is a human donor in good health (CMV status not recorded). Some clones in this sample may be carry-over from other donors' samples. The sample in question was cultured PBMCs, obtained from culture after CMV antigen stimulation.

The CDR3 DNA is TGTGCCAGTTCCCGAAACCAAATAGCGGGAGGGAGGAATGAGCAGTTCTTC. The encoded protein is CASSRNQIAGGRNEQFF. The chain carries TRBV19 and TRBJ2-1; 11 bases fit TRBD2. CDR3 length equals 17 residues. J was trimmed by 7 bases and V by 8 bases; bases with no gene match: 16. Germline V gene sequence: CDR1 LNHDA, CDR2 SQIVND (reference sequence).